This T cell receptor (beta chain) comes out of a study of PD-L1 blockade in urothelial cancer. About the research overall: Male patients with bladder-origin urothelial cancer numbered about nine tenths of the roughly 29.

Germline assignment: CDR1 SGHRS and CDR2 YFSETQ. The ends lost 2 bases at V and 0 bases at J; junction bases unmatched: 15. The CDR3 contains 19 residues. Time point described: pretreatment peripheral blood. Locally advanced or metastatic urothelial carcinoma was present in patients. The repertoire was sequenced with immunoSEQ multiplex PCR; TCRdb's copy has only in-frame clones and lacks some. In the table there are over 100,000 clones, less than 85% of which are singletons. This specimen consisted of PBMCs, obtained around atezolizumab (anti-PD-L1) treatment. The genes are TRBV5-1 and TRBJ2-3; 7 bases line up with TRBD1. This clonotype originated in a man aged 50 to 60 with urothelial cancer. The chain's CDR3 is CASSFPARRGGLSTDTQYF. The CDR3 region has the DNA TGCGCCAGCAGCTTTCCTGCTAGACGAGGGGGCCTTAGCACAGATACGCAGTATTTT.